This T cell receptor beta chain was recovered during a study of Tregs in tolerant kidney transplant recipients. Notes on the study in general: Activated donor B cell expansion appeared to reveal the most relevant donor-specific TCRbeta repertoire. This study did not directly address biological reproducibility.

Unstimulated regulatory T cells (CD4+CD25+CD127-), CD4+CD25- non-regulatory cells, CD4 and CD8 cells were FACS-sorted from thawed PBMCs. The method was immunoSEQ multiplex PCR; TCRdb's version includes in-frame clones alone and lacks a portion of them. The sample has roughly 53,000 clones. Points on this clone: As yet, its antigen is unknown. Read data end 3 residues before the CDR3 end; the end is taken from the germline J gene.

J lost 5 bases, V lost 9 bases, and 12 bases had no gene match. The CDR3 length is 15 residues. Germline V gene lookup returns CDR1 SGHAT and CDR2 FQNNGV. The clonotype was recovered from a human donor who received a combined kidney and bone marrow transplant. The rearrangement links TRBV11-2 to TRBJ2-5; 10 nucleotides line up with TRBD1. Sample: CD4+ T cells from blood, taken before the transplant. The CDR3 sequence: CASSTGTGAMETQYF. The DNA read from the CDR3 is TGTGCCAGTAGTACGGGGACAGGGGCCATGGAGACC.